Presented here are 4 T cell receptor beta chains from one specimen sequenced in a study of radiotherapy plus CTLA-4 blockade in lung cancer. This table comes from immunoSEQ multiplex PCR, and its TCRdb copy is limited to in-frame clones, with some not included. Seen here are under 90,000 clones, approximately 79% observed once, and the top ten hold over 11%. This specimen was peripheral blood, taken from a patient treated with radiotherapy plus ipilimumab. These receptor sequences come from a human donor with non-small cell lung cancer that progressed on radiotherapy plus ipilimumab.

This chain joins TRBV18 and TRBJ2-5; weak D call: TRBD2 (5 bases). Trimming removed 0 bases at V and 5 bases at J, with 10 bases between. Per germline, CDR1 KGHSH and CDR2 LQKENI. The CDR3 runs to 14 residues. The CDR3 nucleotides read TGTGCCAGCTCACCACCTTCCGGGAAGGAGACCCAGTACTTC. This gives the protein CASSPPSGKETQYF. The full variable domain, completed using reference TRBV18 and TRBJ2-5, is NAGVMQNPRHLVRRRGQEARLRCSPMKGHSHVYWYRQLPEEGLKFMVYLQKENIIDESGMPKERFSAEFPKEGPSILRIQQVVRGDSAAYFCASSPPSGKETQYFGPGTRLLVL.

CDR3 DNA: TGTGCCAGCAGCTTAGACAGGCTAGCGGAGCTCAATGAGCAGTTCTTC. It translates to CASSLDRLAELNEQFF. The chain combines TRBV11-2 with TRBJ2-1, with 7 nucleotides matching TRBD2. The CDR3 length is 16 residues. The junction had 8 bases not matched to a gene; V was cut back by 0 bases and J by 6 bases. Germline lookup yields CDR1 SGHAT and CDR2 FQNNGV.

The chain has TRBV19 and TRBJ2-5, with 10 bases matching TRBD1. The CDR3 has 13 residues. Germline CDR1 LNHDA, CDR2 SQIVND (reference sequence). V shed 5 bases and J 5 bases; nucleotides not matched to a gene: 2. The CDR3 region has the DNA TGTGCCAGTAGTGCGGACAGGGGGGAGACCCAGTACTTC. It translates to CASSADRGETQYF.

The V gene is TRBV6-6, the J gene TRBJ2-7, with 8 nucleotides matching TRBD2. Trimming removed 5 bases from V and 4 bases from J; junction bases left unmatched: 7. The CDR3 has 14 amino acids. Germline-derived CDR1 and CDR2 are MNHNY and SVGAGI (reference sequence). CDR3 region: CASSKSGSGYEQYF. The CDR3, as DNA: TGTGCCAGCAGTAAAAGCGGGAGCGGTTACGAGCAGTACTTC.